Listed here are 24 T cell receptor beta chains from one sample, sequenced in a study of graft-versus-host responses after intestinal transplantation. The assay was immunoSEQ multiplex PCR, and TCRdb's table has in-frame clones only and misses some. The sample comprises 40,000 to 45,000 clones, about 90% of which are singletons, and about 2.5% rests with the top ten. Source: PBMCs, taken around 43 weeks after intestinal transplant. Source of these receptors: a human patient who received an intestinal transplant, so some T cells may come from the graft donor.

The gene calls are TRBV27 and TRBJ2-7; 7 nucleotides align to TRBD1. Germline V lookup: CDR1 MNHEY, CDR2 SMNVEV (reference sequence). The CDR3 consists of 15 residues. V shed 2 bases and J 0 bases; nucleotides not matched to a gene: 4. CDR3 protein: CASSLGTVISYEQYF. CDR3 DNA: TGTGCCAGCAGTTTAGGGACAGTTATCTCCTACGAGCAGTACTTC.

The rearrangement joins TRBV5-1 to TRBJ2-7; 10 bases align to TRBD2. This CDR3 is 14 amino acids long. J was trimmed by 4 bases and V by 2 bases; bases with no gene match: 3. Germline V gene lookup returns CDR1 SGHRS and CDR2 YFSETQ. As DNA, the CDR3 is TGCGCCAGCAGCTTCGGGACTAGCGAATACGAGCAGTACTTC. It codes for CASSFGTSEYEQYF. The variable domain in full, completed from reference TRBV5-1 and TRBJ2-7, reads KAGVTQTPRYLIKTRGQQVTLSCSPISGHRSVSWYQQTPGQGLQFLFEYFSETQRNKGNFPGRFSGRQFSNSRSEMNVSTLELGDSALYLCASSFGTSEYEQYFGPGTRLTVT.

The V call is TRBV13, the J call TRBJ2-5; 10 bases fit TRBD1. V was clipped by 6 bases and J by 5 bases; unmatched bases: 12. The V gene's germline CDR1 is PRHDT and CDR2 FYEKMQ (reference sequence). CDR3 length: 16 amino acids. The chain's CDR3 is CASRGLRDRGHETQYF. CDR3 nucleotide sequence: TGTGCCAGCAGGGGTCTTCGGGACAGGGGACACGAGACCCAGTACTTC.

The chain carries TRBV14 and TRBJ1-2, with D hard to call. The CDR3 extends over 13 amino acids. V was cut by 4 bases and J by 4 bases, with 10 bases left in between. CDR1 is SGHDN, CDR2 FVKESK, per germline. CDR3 amino acids: CASSPAPAYGYTF. The DNA for the CDR3 is TGTGCCAGCAGCCCCGCTCCTGCCTATGGCTACACCTTC. Using reference TRBV14 and TRBJ1-2 for the parts outside the CDR3, the full variable domain is EAGVTQFPSHSVIEKGQTVTLRCDPISGHDNLYWYRRVMGKEIKFLLHFVKESKQDESGMPNNRFLAERTGGTYSTLKVQPAELEDSGVYFCASSPAPAYGYTFGSGTRLTVV.

The genes are TRBV6-5 and TRBJ1-2; 7 bases agree with TRBD1. The CDR3 is made up of 14 amino acids. J lost 8 bases, V lost 0 bases, and 6 bases had no gene match. Per germline, CDR1 MNHEY and CDR2 SVGAGI. CDR3 sequence (DNA): TGTGCCAGCAGTTACTCGACAGGGACTTGGGGCTACACCTTC. Translation gives CASSYSTGTWGYTF.

The chain combines TRBV6-6 with TRBJ2-7; TRBD1 aligns across 8 bases. The CDR3 totals 15 residues. In germline, CDR1 is MNHNY, CDR2 SVGAGI (reference sequence). Germline trimming cut 7 bases from V and 2 bases from J; bases unmatched to any gene: 10. CDR3 DNA sequence: TGTGCCAGCAAACCTACCCAGGGGGCCGCCTACGAGCAGTACTTC. The encoded protein is CASKPTQGAAYEQYF.

The chain combines TRBV29-1 with TRBJ2-5; maybe TRBD2 (6 bases). V gave up 5 bases and J gave up 4 bases, with 17 bases separating them. This CDR3 region has 14 residues. CDR1 is SQVTM, CDR2 ANQGSEA, per germline. Here the CDR3 DNA reads TGCAGCGTTTACAGGCAGGAGGGTCGAGAGACCCAGTACTTC. Its protein is CSVYRQEGRETQYF.

J is TRBJ1-6 and V is TRBV21-1. TRBV21-1 is recorded as a pseudogene. This CDR3 is 15 amino acids long. The CDR3 sequence: CASSKMTGDNSPLHF. The CDR3 nucleotides are TGTGCCAGCAGCAAAATGACGGGGGATAATTCACCCCTCCACTTT.

This chain links TRBV29-1 with TRBJ1-5; D is unresolved. Germline V gene lookup returns CDR1 SQVTM and CDR2 ANQGSEA. This CDR3 contains 11 residues. The V and J ends lost 7 bases and 4 bases respectively, with 8 bases between them. As DNA, the CDR3 is TGCAGCGGAGGGAGGAATCAGCCCCAGCATTTT. Its translation: CSGGRNQPQHF.

The chain recombines TRBV5-6 with TRBJ2-7, with TRBD2 matching 10 bases. CDR3 length: 18 amino acids. V lost 0 bases, J lost 3 bases, and 12 bases stayed unmatched. The germline CDR1 and CDR2 sequences are SGHDT and YYEEEE. CDR3 sequence: CASSLVGGQRTSGYEQYF. CDR3 nucleotide sequence: TGTGCCAGCAGCTTGGTAGGGGGACAGAGGACTAGCGGCTACGAGCAGTACTTC.

This clone was picked up one time. V usage is TRBV4-1 and J usage is TRBJ2-5, with D uncertain. The J call is uncertain, as TRBJ2-7 better fits the DNA end. CDR1 is MGHRA, CDR2 YSYEKL, per germline. The length of the CDR3 is 13 residues. The CDR3, as DNA: TGCGCCAGTATTTTCTTTGGATTCTACGAGCAGTACTTC. It encodes CASIFFGFYEQYF.

V is TRBV28 and J is TRBJ1-5, with D tentatively TRBD1 (6 bases). V dropped 1 base and J dropped 6 bases, with 13 bases sitting between them. The CDR3 covers 15 residues. Germline V gene sequence: CDR1 MDHEN, CDR2 SYDVKM. CDR3 sequence reads: CASSLSGEWIQPQHF. The CDR3 DNA reads TGTGCCAGCAGTTTATCAGGGGAATGGATTCAGCCCCAGCATTTT.

This chain connects TRBV10-3 to TRBJ2-1, with TRBD2 matching over 9 bases. The germline V gene encodes CDR1 ENHRY and CDR2 SYGVKD. The J segment lost 12 bases and the V segment lost 3 bases, leaving 3 bases of the junction unmatched. The CDR3 extends over 12 amino acids. CDR3 nucleotides: TGTGCCATCAGTGATATGCGGGAGGGGCAGTTCTTC. Translation: CAISDMREGQFF.

The chain couples TRBV4-1 to TRBJ2-1, with D possibly matching TRBD2 (7 bases). CDR1 is MGHRA and CDR2 is YSYEKL in the germline V gene. V was pared by 2 bases and J by 0 bases, with 17 bases between. The CDR3 has 18 residues. This chain's CDR3 is CASSQRGGTFSSYNEQFF. CDR3 DNA: TGCGCCAGCAGCCAAAGGGGGGGTACGTTTAGCTCCTACAATGAGCAGTTCTTC.

In this sample, this clone turned up once. This chain joins TRBV25-1 and TRBJ2-1, with D perhaps matching TRBD2 (5 bases). The germline CDR1 and CDR2 sequences are MGHDK and SYGVNS. This CDR3 contains 11 residues. Trimming cost V 4 bases and J 7 bases, with 5 bases left between them. The CDR3 protein is CASSGLNEQFF. CDR3 in DNA: TGTGCCAGCAGTGGACTAAATGAGCAGTTCTTC.

This clone was seen only once. This chain links TRBV11-1 with TRBJ2-3, with no clear D. V lost 6 bases and J lost 3, with 4 bases in between. The CDR3 contains 11 residues. The germline CDR1 and CDR2 sequences are SGHAT and FQDESV (reference sequence). CDR3 in amino acids: CASRITDTQYF. CDR3 bases: TGTGCCAGCAGGATTACAGATACGCAGTATTTT.

The chain has TRBV6-5 and TRBJ2-5; perhaps TRBD1 as D (5 bases). Between the trimmed V and J ends, which lost 1 base and 3 bases, there was a span of 12 bases. Germline V lookup: CDR1 MNHEY, CDR2 SVGAGI. CDR3 length: 15 amino acids. The CDR3 protein is CASSYFGVGEETQYF. The CDR3 DNA reads TGTGCCAGCAGTTACTTCGGAGTAGGGGAAGAGACCCAGTACTTC.

Turning to this clone: The junction shows a germline mismatch at one end, possibly a read error. This chain connects TRBV19 to TRBJ2-1; 8 nucleotides agree with TRBD1. CDR3 size: 19 residues. Per germline, CDR1 LNHDA and CDR2 SQIVND (reference sequence). The CDR3 spells CASRIGPGQGPFSYNEQFF. CDR3 nucleotides: TGTGCCAGTAGAATAGGGCCCGGACAGGGACCATTCTCCTACAATGAGCAGTTCTTC.

V and J are TRBV14 and TRBJ2-5; maybe TRBD2 (5 bases). This CDR3 spans 15 amino acids. Trimming stripped 0 bases from V and 6 bases from J, with 14 bases between. Germline CDR1 SGHDN, CDR2 FVKESK. DNA of the CDR3: TGTGCCAGCAGCCAAGATTCCCCCCGGGGAAAGACCCAGTACTTC. It encodes CASSQDSPRGKTQYF.

The V gene is TRBV7-7, the J gene TRBJ2-5, with 8 positions matching TRBD2. V shed 1 base and J 2 bases; nucleotides not matched to a gene: 3. The CDR3 consists of 15 residues. The germline gives CDR1 SSHAT, CDR2 FNYEAQ (reference sequence). The CDR3 DNA reads as TGTGCCAGCAGCTTAGTTGGCGGGGGGCAAGAGACCCAGTACTTC. Translating it yields CASSLVGGGQETQYF.

V usage is TRBV19 and J usage is TRBJ2-7; no definite D call. CDR1 and CDR2 (germline): LNHDA, SQIVND (reference sequence). The germline V and J ends were trimmed by 4 bases and 2 bases, with 3 bases remaining between them. The CDR3 is made up of 11 amino acids. The chain's CDR3 is CASSNTYEQYF. The CDR3 bases are TGTGCCAGTAGTAACACCTACGAGCAGTACTTC.

This clone showed up just once. This rearrangement joins TRBV21-1 to TRBJ2-1; no check of the table's D call, TRBD2, against the DNA was made. TRBV21-1 is a recognized pseudogene. The CDR3 loop spans 16 amino acids. DNA of the CDR3: TGTGCCAGCAGCAAAGAGCAAGCGGAGGGTAACAATGAGCAGCTCTTC. Its protein product is CASSKEQAEGNNEQLF.

The chain combines TRBV28 with TRBJ2-5, with TRBD2 matching over 8 bases. Trimming cost V 4 bases and J 1 base; bases outside gene matches: 5. Germline V CDR1 and CDR2: MDHEN, SYDVKM. The CDR3 loop spans 15 amino acids. In DNA form, the CDR3 reads TGTGCCAGCAGTTCCCGGGAGGGGTTCCAAGAGACCCAGTACTTC. This codes for CASSSREGFQETQYF.

This chain connects TRBV4-1 to TRBJ2-3; D is possibly TRBD2 (7 bases). Germline CDR1 reads MGHRA; CDR2 reads YSYEKL. CDR3 length equals 16 residues. Trimming took 0 bases from V and 6 from J, leaving 16 bases between them. The CDR3 protein is CASSQEGGAYRDTQYF. Here the CDR3 DNA reads TGCGCCAGCAGCCAAGAAGGGGGGGCCTATCGGGATACGCAGTATTTT.